Listed below are T cell receptor beta chains from one sample, sequenced in a study of T cell repertoires in ileal Crohn's disease. TCRdb keeps only in-frame clones here, not all; method: immunoSEQ multiplex PCR. The sample includes about 12,000 clones, 80% to 90% of them seen just once. The sample was ileal tissue. Source of these receptors: an adult with Crohn's disease. Each CDR3 is given with its conserved first and last residue. The order of the fields is CDR3 protein, V gene.

CDR3 protein: CASSLLGTTYGYTF
V gene: TRBV19

CDR3 protein: CASSIRTGAYEQYF
V gene: TRBV5-4

CDR3 protein: CAISERVTDYGYTF
V gene: TRBV10-3

CDR3 protein: CAGKDGTGNQPQHF
V gene: TRBV28

CDR3 protein: CAISEVWTGVKTNEKLFF
V gene: TRBV10-3

CDR3 protein: CASRAEGPAPQHF
V gene: TRBV27

CDR3 protein: CASRQLNTGELFF
V gene: TRBV5-5

CDR3 protein: CASLRGGTDTQYF
V gene: TRBV10-3

CDR3 protein: CASSRDRGHEQFF
V gene: TRBV6-4

CDR3 protein: CASSQDNLAVREQYF
V gene: TRBV4-2

CDR3 protein: CASSPPSGGAGYNEQFF
V gene: TRBV23-1

CDR3 protein: CASSTTVSYGYTF
V gene: TRBV28

CDR3 protein: CASSQDSRAGGKGTEAFF
V gene: TRBV4-1

CDR3 protein: CAISELAGETQYF
V gene: TRBV10-3

CDR3 protein: CASSLAAGTSGGPFYEQYF
V gene: TRBV5-1

CDR3 protein: CSVVPGQGLEQYF
V gene: TRBV29-1

CDR3 protein: CASSLEMGPNTGELFF
V gene: TRBV11-2

CDR3 protein: CASSLIGGTVDTQYF
V gene: TRBV7-3

CDR3 protein: CASTGTGSYGYTF
V gene: TRBV2

CDR3 protein: CAWSVGVQNNQPQHF
V gene: TRBV30

CDR3 protein: CASSQTSREAEAFF
V gene: TRBV6-1

CDR3 protein: CATSGDRDSPLYGYTF
V gene: TRBV15

CDR3 protein: CASSPQGYGTGELFF
V gene: TRBV28

CDR3 protein: CAISESTGDSNQPQHF
V gene: TRBV10-3

CDR3 protein: CASSWTGDYIYEQYF
V gene: TRBV5-1

CDR3 protein: CASSQVVGSGSQETQYF
V gene: TRBV4-2

CDR3 protein: CASSTLAGVAYEQYF
V gene: TRBV5-1

CDR3 protein: CSVGAGVILGEETQYF
V gene: TRBV29-1

CDR3 protein: CASSLGGATEKLFF
V gene: TRBV5-4

CDR3 protein: CASSLVLGTGSSYEQYF
V gene: TRBV28

CDR3 protein: CSVAGGSGRGHNEQFF
V gene: TRBV29-1

CDR3 protein: CATGHQSSGNTIYF
V gene: TRBV19